The sequence of this T cell receptor (beta chain) was determined in a study of blood T cell repertoires in COVID-19. Across the study: Whether acute or convalescent, the COVID-19 samples came from the United States, Italy and Spain. The analysed material was cDNA or gDNA that came from T cells, B-cell-depleted T cells, or PBMCs.

TCRdb's copy holds only in-frame clones and misses some; the assay was immunoSEQ multiplex PCR. The sample holds fewer than 180,000 clones, roughly nine tenths seen once. Sequencing input: peripheral blood. This clonotype was obtained from a woman aged 55-69 years with active or convalescent COVID-19.

CDR3 residues: CASSLVLEQPQHF. CDR3 coding DNA: TGCGCCAGCAGCTTGGTACTTGAACAGCCCCAGCATTTT. The V gene is TRBV5-1, the J gene TRBJ1-5, with D unclear. Germline loops: CDR1 SGHRS, CDR2 YFSETQ. V shed 0 bases and J shed 7 bases, with 8 bases lying between them. There are 13 residues in the CDR3. The whole variable domain, filled in from reference TRBV5-1 and TRBJ1-5, reads KAGVTQTPRYLIKTRGQQVTLSCSPISGHRSVSWYQQTPGQGLQFLFEYFSETQRNKGNFPGRFSGRQFSNSRSEMNVSTLELGDSALYLCASSLVLEQPQHFGDGTRLSIL.